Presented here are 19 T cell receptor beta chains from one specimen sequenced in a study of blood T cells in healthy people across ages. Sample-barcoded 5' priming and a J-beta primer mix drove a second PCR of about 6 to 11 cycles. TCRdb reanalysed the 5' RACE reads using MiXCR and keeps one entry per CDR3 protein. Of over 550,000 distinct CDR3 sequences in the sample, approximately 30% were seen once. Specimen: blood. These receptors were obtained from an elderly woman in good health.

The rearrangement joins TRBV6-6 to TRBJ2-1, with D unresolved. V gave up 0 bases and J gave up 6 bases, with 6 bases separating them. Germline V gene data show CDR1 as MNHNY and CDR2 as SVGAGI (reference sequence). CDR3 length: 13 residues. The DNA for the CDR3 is TGTGCCAGCAGTTACTCGACGGGCAATGAGCAGTTCTTC. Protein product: CASSYSTGNEQFF.

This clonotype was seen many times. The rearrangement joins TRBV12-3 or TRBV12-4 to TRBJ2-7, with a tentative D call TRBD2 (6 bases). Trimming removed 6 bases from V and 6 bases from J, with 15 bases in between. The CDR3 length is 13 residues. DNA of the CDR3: TGTGCCAGCAGAAACAGGCCGCGGGGCGAGCAGTACTTC. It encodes CASRNRPRGEQYF.

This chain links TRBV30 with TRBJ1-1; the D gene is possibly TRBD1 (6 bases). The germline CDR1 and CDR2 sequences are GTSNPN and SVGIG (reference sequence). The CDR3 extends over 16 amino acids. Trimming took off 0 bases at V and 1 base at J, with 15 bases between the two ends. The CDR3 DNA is TGTGCCTGGAGTGTACGGGCAGGGGCTCGGAACACTGAAGCTTTCTTT. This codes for CAWSVRAGARNTEAFF.

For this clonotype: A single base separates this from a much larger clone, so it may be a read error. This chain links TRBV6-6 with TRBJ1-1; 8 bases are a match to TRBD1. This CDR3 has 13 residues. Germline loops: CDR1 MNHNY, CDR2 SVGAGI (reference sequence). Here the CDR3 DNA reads TGTGCCAGCACATCAGGGGGCAACACTGAAGCTTTGTTT. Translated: CASTSGGNTEALF.

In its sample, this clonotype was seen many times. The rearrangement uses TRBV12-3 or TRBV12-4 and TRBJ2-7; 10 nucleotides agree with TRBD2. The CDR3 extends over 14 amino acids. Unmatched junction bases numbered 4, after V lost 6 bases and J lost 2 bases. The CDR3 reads CASRFSGGPYEQYF. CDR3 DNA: TGTGCCAGCAGGTTTAGCGGGGGGCCCTACGAGCAGTACTTC.

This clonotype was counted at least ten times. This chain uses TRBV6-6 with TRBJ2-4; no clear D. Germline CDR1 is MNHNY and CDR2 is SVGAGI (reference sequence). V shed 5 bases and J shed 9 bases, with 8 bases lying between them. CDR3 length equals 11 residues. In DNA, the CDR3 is TGTGCCAGCAGTGGGTCGGGCATTCAGTACTTC. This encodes CASSGSGIQYF.

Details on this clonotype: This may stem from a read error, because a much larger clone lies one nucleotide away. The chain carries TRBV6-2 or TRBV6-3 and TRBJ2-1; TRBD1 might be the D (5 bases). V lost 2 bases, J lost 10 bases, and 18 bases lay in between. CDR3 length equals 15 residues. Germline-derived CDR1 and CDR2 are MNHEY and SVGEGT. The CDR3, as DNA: TGTGCCAGCAGTTACCTACCAGGGATCACCTACGAGCAGTTCTTC. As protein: CASSYLPGITYEQFF.

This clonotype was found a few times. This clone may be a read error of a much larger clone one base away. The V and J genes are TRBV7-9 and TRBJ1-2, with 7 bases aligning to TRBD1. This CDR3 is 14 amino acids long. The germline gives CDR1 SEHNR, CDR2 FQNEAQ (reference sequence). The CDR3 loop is CSSSPLDRSYGYTF. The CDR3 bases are TGTTCCAGCAGCCCGCTGGACAGGTCCTATGGCTACACCTTC.

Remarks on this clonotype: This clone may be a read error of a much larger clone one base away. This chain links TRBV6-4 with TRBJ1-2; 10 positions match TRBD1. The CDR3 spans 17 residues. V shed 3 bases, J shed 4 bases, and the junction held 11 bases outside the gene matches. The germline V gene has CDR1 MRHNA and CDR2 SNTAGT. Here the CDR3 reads CASSERGDRGMIYGYTF. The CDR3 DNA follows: TGTGCCAGCAGTGAGAGGGGGGACAGGGGTATGATCTATGGCTACACCTTC.

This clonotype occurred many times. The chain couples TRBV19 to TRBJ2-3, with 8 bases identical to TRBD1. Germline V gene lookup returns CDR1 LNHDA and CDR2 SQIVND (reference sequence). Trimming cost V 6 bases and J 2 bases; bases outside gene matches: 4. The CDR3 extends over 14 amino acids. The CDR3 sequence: CASSRQGNTDTQYF. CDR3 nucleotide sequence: TGTGCCAGTAGCCGACAGGGGAACACAGATACGCAGTATTTT.

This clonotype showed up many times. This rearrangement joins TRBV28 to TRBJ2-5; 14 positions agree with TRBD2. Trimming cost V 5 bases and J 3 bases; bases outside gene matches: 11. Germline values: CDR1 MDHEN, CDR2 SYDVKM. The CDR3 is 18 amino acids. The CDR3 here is CASSTRPGLAGEKETQYF. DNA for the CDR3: TGTGCCAGCAGTACGCGACCGGGACTAGCGGGAGAGAAAGAGACCCAGTACTTC.

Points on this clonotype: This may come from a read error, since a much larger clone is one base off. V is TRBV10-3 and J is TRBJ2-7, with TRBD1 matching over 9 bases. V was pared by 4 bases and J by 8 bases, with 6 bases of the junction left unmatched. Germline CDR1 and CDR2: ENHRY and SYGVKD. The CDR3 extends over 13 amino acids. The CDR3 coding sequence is TGTGCCATCAGTGGGTCGGGACAGGGAAAGCAGTACTTC. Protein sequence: CAISGSGQGKQYF.

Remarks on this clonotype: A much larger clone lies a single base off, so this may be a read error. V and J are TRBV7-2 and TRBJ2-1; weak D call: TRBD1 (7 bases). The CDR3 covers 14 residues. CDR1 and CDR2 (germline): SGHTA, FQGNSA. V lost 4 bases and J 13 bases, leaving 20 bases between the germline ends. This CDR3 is CASSSFAGTETQFF. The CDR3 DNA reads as TGTGCCAGCAGCTCCTTCGCGGGGACAGAGACCCAGTTCTTC.

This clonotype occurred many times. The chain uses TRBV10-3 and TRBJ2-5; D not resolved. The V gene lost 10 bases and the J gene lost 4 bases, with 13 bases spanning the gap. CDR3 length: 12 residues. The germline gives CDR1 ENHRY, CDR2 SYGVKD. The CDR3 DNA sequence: TGTGCCACTCGATCCCCGGGAGAGACCCAGTACTTC. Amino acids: CATRSPGETQYF.

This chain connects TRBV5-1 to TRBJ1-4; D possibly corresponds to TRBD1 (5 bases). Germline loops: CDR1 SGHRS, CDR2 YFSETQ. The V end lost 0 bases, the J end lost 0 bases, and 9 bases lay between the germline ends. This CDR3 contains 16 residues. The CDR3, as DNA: TGCGCCAGCAGCTTGGGGACACCTACAACTAATGAAAAACTGTTTTTT. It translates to CASSLGTPTTNEKLFF.

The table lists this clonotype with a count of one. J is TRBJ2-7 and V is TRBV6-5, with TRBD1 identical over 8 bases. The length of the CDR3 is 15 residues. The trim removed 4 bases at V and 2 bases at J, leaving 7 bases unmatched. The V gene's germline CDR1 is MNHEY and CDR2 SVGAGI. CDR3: CASSLSLQGAYEQYF. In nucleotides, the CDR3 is TGTGCCAGCAGTTTAAGTTTACAGGGGGCCTACGAGCAGTACTTC.

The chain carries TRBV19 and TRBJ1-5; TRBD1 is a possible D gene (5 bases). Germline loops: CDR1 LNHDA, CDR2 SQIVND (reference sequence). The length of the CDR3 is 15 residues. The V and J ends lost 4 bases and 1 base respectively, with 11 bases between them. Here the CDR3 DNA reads TGTGCCAGTAGTACGTCCGAGGGGAGCAATCAGCCCCAGCATTTT. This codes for CASSTSEGSNQPQHF.

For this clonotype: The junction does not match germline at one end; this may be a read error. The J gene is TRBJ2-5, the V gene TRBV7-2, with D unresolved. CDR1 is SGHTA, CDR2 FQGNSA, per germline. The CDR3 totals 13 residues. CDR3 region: CANSVGHGETQYF. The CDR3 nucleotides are TGTGCCAACAGCGTGGGCCATGGGGAGACCCAGTACTTC.

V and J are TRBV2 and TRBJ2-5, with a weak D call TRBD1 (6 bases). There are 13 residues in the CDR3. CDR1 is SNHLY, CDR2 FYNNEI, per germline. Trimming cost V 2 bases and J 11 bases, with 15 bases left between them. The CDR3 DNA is TGTGCCAGCAGTGAAAAGGGGGAGAATGAGCAGTACTTC. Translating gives CASSEKGENEQYF.